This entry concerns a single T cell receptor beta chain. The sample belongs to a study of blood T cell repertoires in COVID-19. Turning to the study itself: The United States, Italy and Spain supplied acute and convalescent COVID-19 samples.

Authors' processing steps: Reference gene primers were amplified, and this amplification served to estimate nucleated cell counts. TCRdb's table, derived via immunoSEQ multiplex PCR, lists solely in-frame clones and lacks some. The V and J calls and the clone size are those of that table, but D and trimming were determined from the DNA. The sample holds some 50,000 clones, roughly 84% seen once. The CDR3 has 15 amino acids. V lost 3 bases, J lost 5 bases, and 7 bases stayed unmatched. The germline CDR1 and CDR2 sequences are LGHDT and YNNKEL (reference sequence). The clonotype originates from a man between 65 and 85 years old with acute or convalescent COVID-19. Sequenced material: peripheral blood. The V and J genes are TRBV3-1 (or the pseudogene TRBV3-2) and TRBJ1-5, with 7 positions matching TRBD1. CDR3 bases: TGTGCCAGCAGCCAGGCGGGACAGCTTGATCAGCCCCAGCATTTT. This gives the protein CASSQAGQLDQPQHF.